The clone carrying this TCR beta chain was seen only a few times. Libraries for TCRalpha and TCRbeta carried sample barcodes and unique molecular identifiers via 5'RACE. One entry per CDR3 protein, called by TCRdb with MiXCR from the 5' RACE reads. This sample yields hundreds of thousands of distinct CDR3 sequences, of which roughly 17% are seen a single time; around a fifth belongs to the top ten. With V trimmed by 3 bases and J by 1 base, 7 bases remained unmatched. Germline assignment: CDR1 DFQATT and CDR2 SNEGSKA (reference sequence). The CDR3 contains 15 residues. This sample is part of a study of T-cell memory formation after mild COVID-19.

The clonotype originates from a man younger than 35 who had mild COVID-19 (a few samples of this study predate the infection). Cell type and time point are not known. V gene TRBV20-1 combines with J gene TRBJ1-1; 8 nucleotides agree with TRBD1. The specimen was PBMCs or a T cell subset sorted from them (not recorded which). The CDR3: CSASDAGTGNTEAFF. DNA for the CDR3: TGCAGTGCTAGTGACGCCGGGACAGGGAACACTGAAGCTTTCTTT.